The source of this T cell receptor beta chain is a study of cytomegalovirus exposure and HLA in healthy donors (dated by TCRdb to the late 2010s). Looking at the study overall: A later analysis indicated that the 95 to 150 validation repertoires were generated on the platform also employed for the approximately 690 repertoires of the first cohort. The study was designed to test whether signatures of past pathogen exposure could be identified by cataloging public T cell receptors. Along with the approximately 700-subject first cohort, a separate validation cohort of about 110 different subjects was used. To predict cytomegalovirus infection status, the study combined high-throughput TCR immunosequencing, statistical association of individual TCRs with disease status, and machine learning.

Taken from cysteine to phenylalanine, the CDR3 has 15 residues. Here the CDR3 DNA is all that survives: 45 bases in frame from base 1. According to the germline V gene, CDR1 reads SGHDN and CDR2 reads FVKESK. V lost 4 bases and J lost 8 bases, and the count of bases not matched to a germline gene is 10. General conclusions and limits of the study: The classifier was reported to diagnose cytomegalovirus status with high specificity and sensitivity in both the original cohort and the validation cohort. The authors suggested that the approach could potentially be extended to other disease states and immunological phenotypes. While some public TCRs were present in many individuals, most TCR sequences turned up only very rarely across donors. In vitro tests confirmed that a few of the cytomegalovirus-associated TCR beta chains recognize cytomegalovirus antigens. The study gave a list of more than 150 TCR beta chains associated with cytomegalovirus. All 120 or so repertoires were used to score co-occurrence in the validation cohort in a later analysis, because that analysis had no HLA typing for the cohort. Of the cluster scores, roughly 95% were above 0 in a later analysis, which found that TCRs clustered in the first cohort also tended to co-occur in the 90 to 150 validation repertoires.

The donors were included in the validation cohort of roughly 130 subjects, a group kept apart from the roughly 700-subject first cohort. As to this clone: Its cognate antigen has yet to be identified. No per-base quality is available; no much larger clone lies one base away.

Library preparation employed the immunoSEQ multiplex PCR assay. Per the source publication's procedure: To diagnose cytomegalovirus status from the catalog of TCR beta chain sequences, a statistical classification framework was built. The clones in this table, taken by TCRdb from immuneACCESS, are in-frame only. Not every clone is retained; where verified, under half of the shortfall comes from an unresolved V gene, and the cause of the rest is unknown. The V and J calls and clone size come from that table; D and trimming were worked out from the DNA. This sample holds 130,000 to 150,000 clones; 89% were observed only once. The ten largest clonotypes hold approximately 9.2% of the sample.

Sequencing used PBMCs. This chain joins TRBV14 to TRBJ2-1; TRBD2 agrees with 8 junctional bases. The source is a woman between 18 and 29 years old in good health and CMV-seropositive. Here is the DNA: TGTGCCAGCAGCCCGGGACTAGTCCTGCATCATGAGCAGTTCTTC. Its product reads: CASSPGLVLHHEQFF.